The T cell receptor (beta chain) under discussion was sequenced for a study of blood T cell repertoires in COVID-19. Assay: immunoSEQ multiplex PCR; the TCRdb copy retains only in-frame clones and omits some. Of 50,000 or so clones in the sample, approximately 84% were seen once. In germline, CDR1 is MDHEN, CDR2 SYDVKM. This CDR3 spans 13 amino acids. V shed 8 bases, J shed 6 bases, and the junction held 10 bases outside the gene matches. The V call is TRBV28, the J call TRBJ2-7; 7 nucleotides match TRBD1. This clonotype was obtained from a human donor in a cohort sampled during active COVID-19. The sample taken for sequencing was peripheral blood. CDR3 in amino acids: CASARDSLREQYF. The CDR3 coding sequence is TGTGCCAGCGCCCGGGACAGCTTGCGCGAGCAGTACTTC.